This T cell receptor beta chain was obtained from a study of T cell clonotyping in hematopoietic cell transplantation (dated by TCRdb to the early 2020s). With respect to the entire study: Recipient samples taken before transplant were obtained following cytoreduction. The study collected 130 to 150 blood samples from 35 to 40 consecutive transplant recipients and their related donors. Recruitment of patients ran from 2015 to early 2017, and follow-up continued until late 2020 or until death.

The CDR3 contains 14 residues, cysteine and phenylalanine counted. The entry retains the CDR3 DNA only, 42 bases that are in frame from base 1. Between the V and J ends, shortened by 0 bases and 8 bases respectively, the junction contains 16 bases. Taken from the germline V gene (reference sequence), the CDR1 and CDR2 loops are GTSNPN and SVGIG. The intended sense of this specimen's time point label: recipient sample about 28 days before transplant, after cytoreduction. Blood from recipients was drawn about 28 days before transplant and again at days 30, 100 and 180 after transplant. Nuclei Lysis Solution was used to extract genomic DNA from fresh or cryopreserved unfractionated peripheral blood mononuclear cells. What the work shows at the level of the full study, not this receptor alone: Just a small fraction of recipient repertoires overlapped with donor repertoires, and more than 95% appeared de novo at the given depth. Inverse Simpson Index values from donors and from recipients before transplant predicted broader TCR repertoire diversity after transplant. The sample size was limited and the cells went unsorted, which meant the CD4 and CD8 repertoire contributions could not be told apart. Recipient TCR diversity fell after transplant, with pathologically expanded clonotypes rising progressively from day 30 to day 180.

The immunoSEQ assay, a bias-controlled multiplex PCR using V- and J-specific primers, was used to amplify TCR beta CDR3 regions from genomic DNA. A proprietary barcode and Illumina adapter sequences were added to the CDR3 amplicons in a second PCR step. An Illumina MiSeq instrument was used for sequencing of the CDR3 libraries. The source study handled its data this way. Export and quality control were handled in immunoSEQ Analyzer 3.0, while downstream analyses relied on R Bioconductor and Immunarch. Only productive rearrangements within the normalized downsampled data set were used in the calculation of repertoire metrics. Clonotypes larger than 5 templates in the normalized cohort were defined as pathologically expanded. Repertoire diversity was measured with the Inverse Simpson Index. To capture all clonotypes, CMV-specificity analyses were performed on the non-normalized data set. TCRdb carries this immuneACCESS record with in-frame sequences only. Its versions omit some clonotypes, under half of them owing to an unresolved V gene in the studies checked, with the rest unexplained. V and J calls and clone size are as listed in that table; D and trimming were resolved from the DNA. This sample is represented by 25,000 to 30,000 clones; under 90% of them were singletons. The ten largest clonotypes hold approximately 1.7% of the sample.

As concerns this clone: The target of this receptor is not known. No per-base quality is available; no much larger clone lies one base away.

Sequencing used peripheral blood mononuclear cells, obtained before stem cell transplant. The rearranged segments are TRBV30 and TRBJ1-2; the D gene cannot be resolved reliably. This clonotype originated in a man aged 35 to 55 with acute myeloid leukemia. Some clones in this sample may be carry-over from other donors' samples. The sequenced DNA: TGTGCCTGGAGTGTAGCTGGGTTCCGGGGAGGCTACACCTTC. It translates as CAWSVAGFRGGYTF.